The 27 T cell receptor beta chains below all came from one sample that was sequenced in a study of T-cell reconstitution after alpha-beta-depleted transplantation in children (dated by TCRdb to about 2016). Libraries were constructed by PCR. The instrument given in TCRdb is Illumina HiSeq 2500. Molecular barcoding was employed in the preparation of TCR libraries, with unique molecular identifiers being used to normalize TCRbeta repertoire quantification. TCRdb reprocessing: public reads trimmed at Q25 with fastp, clones called with MiXCR, in-frame beta chains kept. Each record represents a unique CDR3 protein, reported with the most common genes and DNA among its rows. Across this sample there are about 370,000 distinct CDR3 sequences, with around 20% seen only once. Of the sample, 3.8% is held by the ten largest clones. The sequenced sample was PBMCs from the stem cell graft donor, obtained from the stem cell graft. These receptors all come from a human donor who donated a stem cell graft to a child with acute myeloid leukemia.

This clonotype was counted between two and nine times. The chain combines TRBV5-1 with TRBJ2-3; possibly TRBD1 or TRBD2 for D (5 bases each). The germline CDR1 and CDR2 sequences are SGHRS and YFSETQ. The V and J ends lost 0 bases and 0 bases respectively, with 8 bases between them. The CDR3 spans 15 residues. CDR3 protein: CASSLVGASTDTQYF. The CDR3 DNA is TGCGCCAGCAGCTTGGTCGGGGCCAGCACAGATACGCAGTATTTT.

This clonotype has a handful of counts. The chain has TRBV29-1 and TRBJ1-2, with a tentative D call TRBD1 (5 bases). CDR1 SQVTM and CDR2 ANQGSEA come from the germline V gene. The CDR3 totals 13 residues. Trimming shortened V by 5 bases and J by 4 bases, and 14 bases separated the two germline ends. The CDR3 DNA sequence: TGCAGCGTTTCACCGGGGGGACTCTATGGCTACACCTTC. Amino acids: CSVSPGGLYGYTF.

Ten or more counts support this clonotype. V and J are TRBV10-3 and TRBJ2-1; 12 bases are a match to TRBD2. The V segment lost 3 bases and the J segment 14 bases; nucleotides outside the gene matches: 14. The CDR3 contains 16 residues. Germline assignment: CDR1 ENHRY and CDR2 SYGVKD. The CDR3 sequence: CAISDGLAGGQGDKFF. The CDR3 nucleotides are TGTGCCATCAGTGATGGCCTAGCGGGAGGGCAAGGGGACAAGTTCTTC.

This clonotype was found many times. This sequence joins TRBV5-1 and TRBJ2-1, with 8 bases identical to TRBD2. The CDR3 is 15 amino acids. Trimming cost V 1 base and J 7 bases; bases outside gene matches: 7. CDR1 is SGHRS, CDR2 YFSETQ, per germline. CDR3 DNA: TGCGCCAGCAGCTTGCTCCTGGGACTAGGTAATGAGCAGTTCTTC. Residues: CASSLLLGLGNEQFF.

The sample holds a few counts of this clonotype. This chain uses TRBV20-1 with TRBJ2-7, with TRBD1 identical over 9 bases. The CDR3 is 12 amino acids. V dropped 4 bases and J dropped 5; count of bases not matched to a gene: 3. Germline values: CDR1 DFQATT, CDR2 SNEGSKA (reference sequence). CDR3 in DNA: TGCAGTGCTAAGTGGACAGGGGACGAGCAGTACTTC. Translating it yields CSAKWTGDEQYF.

This clonotype has a single count. The CDR3 sequence is CASSPAGNYNEQFF. In nucleotides, the CDR3 is TGCGCCAGCAGCCCTGCCGGGAATTACAATGAGCAGTTCTTC. The chain uses TRBV5-1 and TRBJ2-1, with D possibly being TRBD2 (5 bases). V shed 4 bases and J shed 4 bases, with 12 bases lying between them. The germline gives CDR1 SGHRS, CDR2 YFSETQ. This CDR3 spans 14 amino acids.

The chain recombines TRBV7-2 with TRBJ1-5; no clear D. V was pared by 1 base and J by 3 bases, with 7 bases between. This CDR3 has 14 amino acids. Per the germline V gene, CDR1 is SGHTA and CDR2 is FQGNSA. CDR3 protein: CASSLGQINQPQHF. DNA of the CDR3: TGTGCCAGCAGCTTAGGGCAAATCAATCAGCCCCAGCATTTT.

The sample holds many counts of this clonotype. The rearrangement uses TRBV12-3 or TRBV12-4 and TRBJ1-2; D is perhaps TRBD1 (5 bases). The CDR3 loop spans 16 amino acids. The V end lost 3 bases, the J end lost 4 bases, and 18 bases lay between the germline ends. The CDR3 reads CASSFTVEGFAYGYTF. CDR3 coding DNA: TGTGCCAGCAGTTTCACCGTTGAGGGGTTCGCCTATGGCTACACCTTC.

The chain carries TRBV20-1 and TRBJ2-1; a possible D gene is TRBD2 (6 bases). The CDR3 is 13 residues long. Germline-derived CDR1 and CDR2 are DFQATT and SNEGSKA (reference sequence). Trimming left V 6 bases short and J 4 bases short, with 13 bases between. The CDR3 bases are TGCAGTGCCTCATGGAGGGTATACAATGAGCAGTTCTTC. Translation: CSASWRVYNEQFF.

There are many counts of this clonotype. This rearrangement joins TRBV5-1 to TRBJ2-1, with D hard to call. Germline loops: CDR1 SGHRS, CDR2 YFSETQ. The CDR3 runs 14 residues. Trimming removed 0 bases at V and 6 bases at J, with 10 bases between. The CDR3: CASSLVQAGNEQFF. For the CDR3, the DNA is TGCGCCAGCAGCTTGGTCCAGGCCGGCAATGAGCAGTTCTTC.

This clonotype was counted a few times. The gene calls are TRBV20-1 and TRBJ2-7; D is possibly TRBD1 or TRBD2 (5 bases each). The CDR3 has 13 residues. Germline values: CDR1 DFQATT, CDR2 SNEGSKA (reference sequence). Trimming left V 6 bases short and J 2 bases short, with 14 bases between. The chain's CDR3 is CSATPGSPYEQYF. CDR3 sequence (DNA): TGCAGTGCAACCCCAGGGAGTCCCTACGAGCAGTACTTC.

This clonotype was found a few times. This chain joins TRBV6-2 or TRBV6-3 and TRBJ2-1, with 13 positions matching TRBD2. In germline, CDR1 is MNHEY, CDR2 SVGEGT. The junction had 6 bases not matched to a gene; V was cut back by 5 bases and J by 5 bases. The CDR3 runs to 16 residues. The CDR3 DNA follows: TGTGCCAGCAGTCCCCCGGGACTAGCGGGGAACAATGAGCAGTTCTTC. Translating gives CASSPPGLAGNNEQFF.

This clonotype was seen repeatedly, ten times or more. The gene calls are TRBV20-1 and TRBJ2-7; TRBD2 agrees at 12 bases. After removal of 5 bases from V and 1 base from J, the junction contained 6 bases not matched to a gene. CDR1 DFQATT and CDR2 SNEGSKA come from the germline V gene (reference sequence). CDR3 length: 15 residues. Written as DNA, the CDR3 is TGCAGTGCTCTAAACCTAGCGGGAGGGTCCTACGAGCAGTACTTC. This sequence encodes CSALNLAGGSYEQYF.

The rearrangement uses TRBV2 and TRBJ2-1, with a weak D call TRBD2 (5 bases). Looked up from germline, CDR1 is SNHLY and CDR2 is FYNNEI. The germline V and J ends were trimmed by 7 bases and 6 bases, with 10 bases remaining between them. The CDR3 has 12 amino acids. The CDR3 nucleotides read TGTGCCAGCAATCCCAGCGGCAATGAGCAGTTCTTC. Encoded protein: CASNPSGNEQFF. The whole variable domain, remainder taken from reference TRBV2 and TRBJ2-1, is EPEVTQTPSHQVTQMGQEVILRCVPISNHLYFYWYRQILGQKVEFLVSFYNNEISEKSEIFDDQFSVERPDGSNFTLKIRSTKLEDSAMYFCASNPSGNEQFFGPGTRLTVL.

This clonotype turned up a few times. V is TRBV5-1 and J is TRBJ2-1, with D maybe TRBD2 (6 bases). With 6 bases removed from V and 0 bases from J, the gap between germline ends came to 19 bases. The CDR3 sequence is 17 residues long. The V gene's germline CDR1 is SGHRS and CDR2 YFSETQ. Here the CDR3 reads CASTTIGGELSYNEQFF. The CDR3 DNA sequence: TGCGCCAGCACCACCATCGGGGGAGAACTCTCCTACAATGAGCAGTTCTTC.

CDR3 sequence (DNA): TGCGCCAGCAGCTTAAGCGGGAGCTCGGCAGATACGCAGTATTTT. Translated: CASSLSGSSADTQYF. The V gene is TRBV5-1, the J gene TRBJ2-3; 8 nucleotides line up with TRBD2. The CDR3 sequence is 15 residues long. V shed 2 bases and J 4 bases; nucleotides not matched to a gene: 6. Germline V lookup: CDR1 SGHRS, CDR2 YFSETQ.

A few counts support this clonotype. V and J are TRBV2 and TRBJ1-5; possible D gene TRBD1, 6 bases. V lost 7 bases and J 6 bases, leaving 13 bases between the germline ends. The CDR3 is made up of 13 amino acids. The V gene's germline CDR1 is SNHLY and CDR2 FYNNEI. The DNA for the CDR3 is TGTGCCAGCACCAGACAGGTCGGTCAGCCCCAGCATTTT. Translation gives CASTRQVGQPQHF. Supplemented by reference TRBV2 and TRBJ1-5, the full variable domain reads EPEVTQTPSHQVTQMGQEVILRCVPISNHLYFYWYRQILGQKVEFLVSFYNNEISEKSEIFDDQFSVERPDGSNFTLKIRSTKLEDSAMYFCASTRQVGQPQHFGDGTRLSIL.

Ten or more counts support this clonotype. The chain has TRBV12-3 or TRBV12-4 and TRBJ2-1; 12 bases map to TRBD2. The V and J ends lost 5 bases and 5 bases, in that order; junction bases with no gene match: 4. The CDR3 has 15 residues. The CDR3 is CASSLLAGGDNEQFF. In DNA, the CDR3 is TGTGCCAGCAGTCTACTAGCGGGAGGAGACAATGAGCAGTTCTTC.

The chain recombines TRBV6-5 with TRBJ2-1; a possible D gene is TRBD2 (7 bases). The V end lost 4 bases, the J end lost 14 bases, and 15 bases lay between the germline ends. The V gene's germline CDR1 is MNHEY and CDR2 SVGAGI. This CDR3 comprises 12 residues. CDR3 residues: CASSSTGGAEFF. CDR3 coding DNA: TGTGCCAGCAGTTCGACGGGGGGCGCAGAGTTCTTC.

V and J are TRBV11-2 and TRBJ2-7, with TRBD1 as a possible D gene (5 bases). Trimming removed 4 bases at V and 3 bases at J, with 19 bases between. The CDR3 runs to 16 residues. In germline, CDR1 is SGHAT, CDR2 FQNNGV. CDR3 coding DNA: TGTGCCAGCAGCTCAGGACGGGCAGGGTGGAACTACGAGCAGTACTTC. Translating it yields CASSSGRAGWNYEQYF.

Remarks on this clonotype: Since no conserved phenylalanine or tryptophan closes the CDR3, a read error is the likely cause. V gene TRBV24-1 combines with J gene TRBJ2-1; 13 nucleotides match TRBD2. There are 15 residues in the CDR3. J lost 8 bases, V lost 4 bases, and 4 bases had no gene match. Germline assignment: CDR1 KGHDR and CDR2 SFDVKD. Here the CDR3 DNA reads TGTGCCACCAGTGACCCCGGACTAGCGGGAGATGAGCAGTTCTAC. Protein sequence: CATSDPGLAGDEQFY.

This clonotype turned up a few times. V is TRBV12-3 or TRBV12-4 and J is TRBJ2-3, with D possibly being TRBD2 (6 bases). The V end lost 4 bases, the J end lost 6 bases, and 17 bases lay between the germline ends. The CDR3 length is 15 residues. This CDR3 reads CASSSRGGVGDTQYF. In nucleotides, the CDR3 is TGTGCCAGCAGTTCCCGGGGCGGGGTGGGGGATACGCAGTATTTT.

Only a few counts were recorded for this clonotype. The chain employs TRBV5-1 and TRBJ2-1; 13 bases map to TRBD2. Germline V CDR1 and CDR2: SGHRS, YFSETQ. CDR3 length: 19 residues. Germline trimming cut 3 bases from V and 4 bases from J; bases unmatched to any gene: 13. The CDR3: CASSSGLAGQGRKYNEQFF. As DNA, the CDR3 is TGCGCCAGCAGCTCGGGACTAGCGGGACAAGGCCGAAAATACAATGAGCAGTTCTTC. The complete variable domain, with remaining parts taken from reference TRBV5-1 and TRBJ2-1, reads KAGVTQTPRYLIKTRGQQVTLSCSPISGHRSVSWYQQTPGQGLQFLFEYFSETQRNKGNFPGRFSGRQFSNSRSEMNVSTLELGDSALYLCASSSGLAGQGRKYNEQFFGPGTRLTVL.

V gene TRBV12-3 or TRBV12-4 combines with J gene TRBJ2-1; 7 bases are a match to TRBD2. There are 17 residues in the CDR3. J was trimmed by 7 bases and V by 5 bases; bases with no gene match: 17. The CDR3 bases are TGTGCCAGCAGTCTGGCCCGGTTGGCGGGAGCGAGGAATGAGCAGTTCTTC. This encodes CASSLARLAGARNEQFF.

This clonotype was found a few times. The rearrangement uses TRBV20-1 and TRBJ2-7, with 7 bases that match TRBD2. Germline lookup yields CDR1 DFQATT and CDR2 SNEGSKA (reference sequence). There are 14 residues in the CDR3. J gave up 4 bases and V 4 bases, and 10 bases lay outside the gene matches. The CDR3 region has the DNA TGCAGTGCTAAGCGCGGGAGTCAGTCATACGAGCAGTACTTC. Translated: CSAKRGSQSYEQYF.

The gene calls are TRBV10-3 and TRBJ2-7, with 11 bases matching TRBD2. Germline V CDR1 and CDR2: ENHRY, SYGVKD. This CDR3 is built from 17 residues. With 4 bases clipped from V and 2 bases from J, the junction kept 10 bases outside the gene matches. The CDR3 DNA reads as TGTGCCATCAGTGCGTCCACTAGCGGGAGAGGTCCCTACGAGCAGTACTTC. Protein product: CAISASTSGRGPYEQYF.

V gene TRBV9 combines with J gene TRBJ2-6; maybe TRBD1 (6 bases). The ends were cut back, 3 bases at V and 1 base at J, with 14 bases in the middle. This CDR3 spans 17 amino acids. From germline, CDR1 is SGDLS and CDR2 YYNGEE. CDR3 nucleotides: TGTGCCAGCAGCGCGGACAGAGATCTTTCTGGGGCCAACGTCCTGACTTTC. It specifies CASSADRDLSGANVLTF.